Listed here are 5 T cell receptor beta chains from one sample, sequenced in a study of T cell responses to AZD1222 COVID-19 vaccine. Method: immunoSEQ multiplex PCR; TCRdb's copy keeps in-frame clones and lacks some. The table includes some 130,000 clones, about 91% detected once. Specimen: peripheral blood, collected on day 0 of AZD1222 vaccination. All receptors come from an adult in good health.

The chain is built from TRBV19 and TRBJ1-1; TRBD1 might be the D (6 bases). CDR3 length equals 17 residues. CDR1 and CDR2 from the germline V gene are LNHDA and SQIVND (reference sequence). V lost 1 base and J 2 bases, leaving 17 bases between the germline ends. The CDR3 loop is CASSIGPTGIGNTEAFF. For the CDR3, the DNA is TGTGCCAGTAGTATAGGTCCTACAGGGATTGGAAACACTGAAGCTTTCTTT.

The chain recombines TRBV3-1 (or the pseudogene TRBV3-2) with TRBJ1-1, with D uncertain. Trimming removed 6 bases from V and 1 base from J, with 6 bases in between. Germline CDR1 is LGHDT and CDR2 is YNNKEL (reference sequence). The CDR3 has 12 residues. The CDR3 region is CASRYGNTEAFF. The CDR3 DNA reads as TGTGCCAGCAGGTACGGGAACACTGAAGCTTTCTTT.

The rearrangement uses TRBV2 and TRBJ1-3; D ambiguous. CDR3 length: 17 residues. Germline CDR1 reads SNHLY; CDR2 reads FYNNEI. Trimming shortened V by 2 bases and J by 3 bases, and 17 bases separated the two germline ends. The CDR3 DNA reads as TGTGCCAGCAGTGAATGGGTTTTTCGGGGAGATGGAAACACCATATATTTT. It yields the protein CASSEWVFRGDGNTIYF.

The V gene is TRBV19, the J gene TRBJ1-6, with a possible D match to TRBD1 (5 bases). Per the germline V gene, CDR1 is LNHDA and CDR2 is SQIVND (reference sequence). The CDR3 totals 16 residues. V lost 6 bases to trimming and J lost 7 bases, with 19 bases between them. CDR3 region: CASSLTEGMINSPLHF. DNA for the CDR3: TGTGCCAGTAGCCTAACGGAGGGGATGATAAATTCACCCCTCCACTTT.

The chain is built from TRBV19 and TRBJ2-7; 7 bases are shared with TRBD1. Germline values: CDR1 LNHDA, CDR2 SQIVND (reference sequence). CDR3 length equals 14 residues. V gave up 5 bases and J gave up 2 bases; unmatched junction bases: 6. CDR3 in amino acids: CASSPGQDAYEQYF. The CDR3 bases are TGTGCCAGTAGTCCCGGACAGGATGCCTACGAGCAGTACTTC.